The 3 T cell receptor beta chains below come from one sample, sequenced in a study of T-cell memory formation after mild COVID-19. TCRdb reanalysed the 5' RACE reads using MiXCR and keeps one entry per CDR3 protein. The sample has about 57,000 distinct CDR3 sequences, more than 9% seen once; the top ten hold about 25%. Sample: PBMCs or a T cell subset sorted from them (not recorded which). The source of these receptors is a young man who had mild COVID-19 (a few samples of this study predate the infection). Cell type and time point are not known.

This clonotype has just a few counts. In nucleotides, the CDR3 is TGTGCCAGCAGTGAGGCGGGGGAGGCCGGGGAGCTGTTTTTT. This encodes CASSEAGEAGELFF. This chain connects TRBV25-1 to TRBJ2-2; 7 positions agree with TRBD2. The CDR3 covers 14 residues. The junction had 4 bases not matched to a gene; V was cut back by 3 bases and J by 6 bases. In germline, CDR1 is MGHDK, CDR2 SYGVNS.

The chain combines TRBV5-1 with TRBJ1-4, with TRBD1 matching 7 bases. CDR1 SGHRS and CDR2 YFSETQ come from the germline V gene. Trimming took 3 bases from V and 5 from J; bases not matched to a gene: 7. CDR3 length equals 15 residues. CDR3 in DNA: TGCGCCAGCAGCTCCAGACAGGGTCGGAATGAAAAACTGTTTTTT. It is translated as CASSSRQGRNEKLFF.

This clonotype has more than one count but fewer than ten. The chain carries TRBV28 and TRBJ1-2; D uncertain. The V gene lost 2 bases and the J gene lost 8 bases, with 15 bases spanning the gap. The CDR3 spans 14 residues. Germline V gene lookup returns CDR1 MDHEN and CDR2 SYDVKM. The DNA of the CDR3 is TGTGCCAGCAGTTTAACTGGGCAGGCGTACGGCTACACCTTC. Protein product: CASSLTGQAYGYTF.